This TCR beta chain was identified during a study of T cell repertoires in cytomegalovirus infection. Turning to the study itself: Recently identified HLA-C-restricted CMV epitopes and well-studied HLA-B-restricted CMV epitopes were used by the study. In public TCR beta signatures, there were indications of both CMV infection and matching HLA type.

Study-level points and caveats: Based on cumulative public TCR beta family frequency, carriers of CMV plus the relevant HLA were identified. Dominant in the ex vivo response were TCR beta clonotypes restricted by HLA-C and specific for CMV.

This clonotype was detected only once. Its antigen is currently unknown. The ends were cut back, 9 bases at V and 6 bases at J, with 19 bases in the middle. Germline CDR1 LGHDT, CDR2 YNNKEL (reference sequence). The CDR3 length is 14 residues. Via MiXCR, TCRdb re-called the reads, giving one row per CDR3 protein. The sample includes some 940,000 distinct CDR3 sequences, roughly a third of them seen just once. The specimen was cultured CD8+ T cells from PBMCs, collected from culture after CMV antigen stimulation. The rearrangement uses TRBV3-1 and TRBJ2-3, with D possibly TRBD1 on 5 matching bases. The source of this sequence is a human donor in good health (CMV status not recorded). Some clones in this sample may be carry-over from other donors' samples. This CDR3 reads CASHAQGSGDTQYF. CDR3 in DNA: TGTGCCAGTCACGCTCAGGGTTCAGGGGATACGCAGTATTTT.